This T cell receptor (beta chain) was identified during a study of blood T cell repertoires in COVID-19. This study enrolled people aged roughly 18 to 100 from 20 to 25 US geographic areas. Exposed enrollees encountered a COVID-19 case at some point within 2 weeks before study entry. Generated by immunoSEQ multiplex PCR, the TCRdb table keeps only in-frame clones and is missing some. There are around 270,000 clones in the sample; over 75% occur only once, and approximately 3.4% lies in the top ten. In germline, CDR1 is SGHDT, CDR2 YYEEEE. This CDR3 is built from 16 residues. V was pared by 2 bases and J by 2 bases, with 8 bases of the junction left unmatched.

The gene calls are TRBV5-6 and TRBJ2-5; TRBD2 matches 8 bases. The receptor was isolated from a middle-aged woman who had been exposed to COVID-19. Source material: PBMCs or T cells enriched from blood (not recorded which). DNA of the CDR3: TGTGCCAGCAGCTTCTATGCAACTAGCGGACAAGAGACCCAGTACTTC. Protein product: CASSFYATSGQETQYF.